This T cell receptor beta chain was retrieved from a study of T cell changes during pregnancy in multiple sclerosis. Assay used: immunoSEQ multiplex PCR; TCRdb lists only in-frame clones, some missing. The sample lists 55,000 to 70,000 clones, approximately 90% seen once, with less than 2% in the top ten. The CDR3 is 15 amino acids. V was cut by 4 bases and J by 2 bases, with 11 bases left in between. V and J are TRBV6-7 and TRBJ1-4; D gene uncertain. TRBV6-7 is noted as an ORF with a role that remains uncertain. The material was peripheral blood, obtained after pregnancy. This clonotype was obtained from a female donor with multiple sclerosis, enrolled in a pregnancy study. For the CDR3, the DNA is TGTGCCAGCAGTTTGAGAGGAGGGACTAATGAAAAACTGTTTTTT. Encoded protein: CASSLRGGTNEKLFF.